This T cell receptor (beta chain) was captured in a study of brain T cells in children with intractable seizures. Study-level results: Absence of clones before surgery may stem from lower sequencing depth. Viral specificity was inferred only from CDR3 similarity; HCMV serostatus was unknown.

Profiled with immunoSEQ multiplex PCR; TCRdb holds only in-frame clones, not every one. This table holds about 340,000 clones, over 85% found once. Worth noting for this clone: What it recognizes is unknown.

The sample's time point: blood from clinic visit 5 months post-surgery; TSC patient then seizure free. Only cases whose brain tissue showed the highest T cell transcript signatures were sequenced. Pre-surgery treatment included at least one anti-epileptic drug. Losses at the gene ends were 0 bases for V and 8 bases for J; bases not matched to a gene: 11. This CDR3 comprises 16 residues. Germline V gene sequence: CDR1 SGHRS, CDR2 YFSETQ. V gene TRBV5-1 combines with J gene TRBJ1-3, with 7 bases matching TRBD1. The origin of this receptor is a boy under three years old with tuberous sclerosis and intractable seizures. The specimen comprised peripheral blood, sampled more than 4 months after surgery. This chain's CDR3 is CASSLATQGYPDTIYF. The DNA of the CDR3 is TGCGCCAGCAGCTTGGCAACACAGGGGTATCCAGACACCATATATTTT.